A selection of T cell receptor beta chains follows, all from one sample in a study of CD8+ T cells in alopecia areata. Sequencing was performed with immunoSEQ multiplex PCR; in TCRdb, only in-frame clones are kept and a portion is missing. The sample carries 150,000 to 200,000 clones, more than 60% recorded once. This material consisted of CD4+ T cells sorted from blood, taken at week 0. The receptors were gathered from a human donor with alopecia areata. CDR3s include the opening cysteine and the closing phenylalanine or tryptophan. The order of the fields is clone size, D gene, J gene, V gene, CDR3 DNA, CDR3 protein. D genes are given only for firm matches. Size is omitted from some rows. Given values are once, few, many or a class for expanded clones.

.,.,TRBJ2-2,TRBV7-2,TGTGCCAGCAGCATCTCGAGACAGCCTAACACCGGGGAGCTGTTTTTT,CASSISRQPNTGELFF
few,.,TRBJ1-1,TRBV6-4,TGTGCCAGCAGGGGCGATAAAAACACTGAAGCTTTCTTT,CASRGDKNTEAFF
.,.,TRBJ1-4,TRBV6-5,TGTGCCAGCACCAACGGTGAAAAACTGTTTTTT,CASTNGEKLFF
.,.,TRBJ1-1,TRBV7-9,TGTGCCAGCAGCTTAACTGACTGGGGGGAAGCTTTCTTT,CASSLTDWGEAFF
.,TRBD1,TRBJ1-5,TRBV30,TGTGCCTGGAGTACCCAGGGGGCGGCTCAGCCCCAGCATTTT,CAWSTQGAAQPQHF
.,.,TRBJ2-4,TRBV4-1,TGCGCCAGCAGCCAAGAGGGTGGGCTGGGACTGACAAACATTCAGTACTTC,CASSQEGGLGLTNIQYF
.,TRBD2,TRBJ2-1,TRBV30,TGTGCCTGGGGGACTAGCGGGGTTAAGCAGTTCTTC,CAWGTSGVKQFF
.,TRBD1,TRBJ1-5,TRBV5-4,TGTGCCAGCCTAGGACAGGGCCCTAGCAATCAGCCCCAGCATTTT,CASLGQGPSNQPQHF
.,.,TRBJ1-2,TRBV6-1,TGTGCCAGCAGTGAACCTGGGGAGTCTAACTATGGCTACACCTTC,CASSEPGESNYGYTF
many,.,TRBJ1-1,TRBV7-2,TGTGCCAGCAGCTTAGTTGGGGGGAACACTGAAGCTTTCTTT,CASSLVGGNTEAFF
few,TRBD1,TRBJ1-2,TRBV2,TGTGCCTGGGAGACAGGGCGAGGCTACACCTTC,CAWETGRGYTF
.,.,TRBJ2-2,TRBV4-3,TGCGCCAGCAGCCAAGATTGGGCCCTCACCGGGGAGCTGTTTTTT,CASSQDWALTGELFF
.,.,TRBJ2-5,TRBV30,TGTGCCTGGGGTCTTTTTCGGGAGACCCAGTACTTC,CAWGLFRETQYF
.,.,TRBJ2-5,TRBV5-6,TGTGCCAGCAGCTCTATCCTGGAAGAGACCCAGTACTTC,CASSSILEETQYF
.,.,TRBJ1-2,TRBV25-1,TGTGCCAGCACTGCAGGAGCAAACTATGGCTACACCTTC,CASTAGANYGYTF
.,.,TRBJ1-2,TRBV30,TGTGCCTGGAGTGTACGGACATCTTCTAACTATGGCTACACCTTC,CAWSVRTSSNYGYTF
.,.,TRBJ1-2,TRBV7-9,TGTGCCAGCAGCTCCCACAGGGACTTTAACTATGGCTACACCTTC,CASSSHRDFNYGYTF
few,.,TRBJ1-1,TRBV7-2,TGTGCCAGCAGCTTAGCGCTACAAGATGAAGCTTTCTTT,CASSLALQDEAFF
few,.,TRBJ1-1,TRBV4-3,TGCGCCAGCAGCCAAGCTTCCCAGGGAGAAGCTTTCTTT,CASSQASQGEAFF
.,.,TRBJ1-1,TRBV6-5,TGTGCCAGCAGCCAGGGGAACACTGAAGCTTTCTTT,CASSQGNTEAFF
few,.,TRBJ2-6,TRBV7-2,TGTGCCAGCAGCTTAGCCCCTACTGGGGCCAACGTCCTGACTTTC,CASSLAPTGANVLTF
.,.,TRBJ1-5,TRBV10-3,TGTGCCATCAGTGAGGGCAGGTCGGCTCAGCCCCAGCATTTT,CAISEGRSAQPQHF
few,.,TRBJ2-5,TRBV25-1,TGTGCCAGCAGCGCTCCCAAGGGGGTAACGGAGACCCAGTACTTC,CASSAPKGVTETQYF
.,.,TRBJ1-6,TRBV7-2,TGTGCCAGCAGCTTAGGTTGGGGGGCTAATTCACCCCTCCACTTT,CASSLGWGANSPLHF
once,TRBD1,TRBJ2-2,TRBV30,TGTGCCTGGACCCCGACAGGGATCACCGGGGAGCTGTTTTTT,CAWTPTGITGELFF
few,TRBD1,TRBJ2-3,TRBV25-1,TGTGCCAGCAGAGGGACAGGGGGCTCAGATACGCAGTATTTT,CASRGTGGSDTQYF
few,TRBD1,TRBJ1-1,TRBV14,TGTGCCAGCAGCGATCACCCTCCACAGACAGGGGCCGACGCAGGTAGCACTGAAGCTTTCTTT,CASSDHPPQTGADAGSTEAFF
.,TRBD1,TRBJ1-2,TRBV30,TGTGCCTGGAGTCAGGTGGACAGGGGGAACTATGGCTACACCTTC,CAWSQVDRGNYGYTF
.,.,TRBJ1-2,TRBV27,TGTGCCACCCGACTACGGGGAAGCTATGGCTACACCTTC,CATRLRGSYGYTF
.,.,TRBJ1-1,TRBV27,TGTGCCAGCAGTTTATATCCGGGCAACACTGAAGCTTTCTTT,CASSLYPGNTEAFF
.,.,TRBJ2-5,TRBV15,TGTGCCACCAGCAGAGATCTACCGGGACGTAGATTACAAGAGACCCAGTACTTC,CATSRDLPGRRLQETQYF
few,.,TRBJ1-2,TRBV7-2,TGTGCCAGCAGGCCTCCGGGGCCCTATGGCTACACCTTC,CASRPPGPYGYTF
few,TRBD1,TRBJ1-6,TRBV7-8,TGTGCCAGCAGCACAGGACAGGTTAATTCACCCCTCCACTTT,CASSTGQVNSPLHF
.,.,TRBJ2-1,TRBV2,TGTGCCAGCAGTGAAGCGCCAACTAGATTCTACAATGAGCAGTTCTTC,CASSEAPTRFYNEQFF
.,.,TRBJ1-1,TRBV29-1,TGCAGCGTCAGAGTTTCGAACACTGAAGCTTTCTTT,CSVRVSNTEAFF
.,.,TRBJ2-5,TRBV7-2,TGTGCCAGCAGCGAACGGGGCTTCCAAGAGACCCAGTACTTC,CASSERGFQETQYF
.,TRBD2,TRBJ2-4,TRBV2,TGTGCCAGCAGTGAGGGGCTAGCGGGGGTGAAAAACATTCAGTACTTC,CASSEGLAGVKNIQYF
.,TRBD1,TRBJ1-4,TRBV29-1,TGCAGCGTTGAAGAGGTCCCAGGGGGGGAAAAACTGTTTTTT,CSVEEVPGGEKLFF
few,.,TRBJ2-5,TRBV18,TGTGCCAGCTCACCCCTCGACCAAGAGACCCAGTACTTC,CASSPLDQETQYF
few,.,TRBJ2-3,TRBV2,TGTGCCAGCAGTGAAGGAACAATTTACCTTAGCACAGATACGCAGTATTTT,CASSEGTIYLSTDTQYF
few,TRBD2,TRBJ2-6,TRBV14,TGTGCCAGCAGCCAAGCGAGACTAACCCCATGGTCGCAGGGAGGGGCTGGGGCCAACGTCCTGACTTTC,CASSQARLTPWSQGGAGANVLTF
once,.,TRBJ2-1,TRBV9,TGTGCCAGCAGCGTAGGTGTGGGGTTCGACAATGAGCAGTTCTTC,CASSVGVGFDNEQFF
.,.,TRBJ1-2,TRBV29-1,TGCAGCGTTGAAGATCCGGGGAGTTGGACCTTC,CSVEDPGSWTF
.,.,TRBJ1-2,TRBV29-1,TGCAGCTATGGTAGGGAGGGCTATGGCTACACCTTC,CSYGREGYGYTF
few,TRBD2,TRBJ2-2,TRBV30,TGTGCCTGGAGTGTGACTAGCGGGGGCACCGGGGAGCTGTTTTTT,CAWSVTSGGTGELFF
.,TRBD1,TRBJ1-1,TRBV18,TGTGCCAGCTCGGGACAGGGTTTGGGATCAGTCACTGAAGCTTTCTTT,CASSGQGLGSVTEAFF
.,.,TRBJ1-3,TRBV30,TGTGCCTGGAGCCTGACAGGTTTTGGAAACACCATATATTTT,CAWSLTGFGNTIYF
.,.,TRBJ2-7,TRBV6-1,TGTGCCAGCACTTCGGGGGCCTACGAGCAGTACTTC,CASTSGAYEQYF
.,.,TRBJ2-1,TRBV15,TGTGCCACCAGCAGACAACTAAACTACAATGAGCAGTTCTTC,CATSRQLNYNEQFF
once,.,TRBJ1-4,TRBV15,TGTGCCACCAGCAATAGGGAGACAACTAATGAAAAACTGTTTTTT,CATSNRETTNEKLFF
.,TRBD2,TRBJ2-5,TRBV30,TGTGCCTGGAGTGTACTCGCGGGGGGACAAGAGACCCAGTACTTC,CAWSVLAGGQETQYF
many,TRBD2,TRBJ2-6,TRBV11-3,TGTGCCAGCAGCCCGATAGCGGGGGGGCTCTCTGGGGCCAACGTCCTGACTTTC,CASSPIAGGLSGANVLTF
.,TRBD1,TRBJ1-5,TRBV6-5,TGTGCCAGCAGTTACGGAGGACAGGGTAGCAATCAGCCCCAGCATTTT,CASSYGGQGSNQPQHF
.,TRBD2,TRBJ2-1,TRBV2,TGTGCCAGCAGGGCCCCCCAGCGGGGGACCGGCAATGAGCAGTTCTTC,CASRAPQRGTGNEQFF